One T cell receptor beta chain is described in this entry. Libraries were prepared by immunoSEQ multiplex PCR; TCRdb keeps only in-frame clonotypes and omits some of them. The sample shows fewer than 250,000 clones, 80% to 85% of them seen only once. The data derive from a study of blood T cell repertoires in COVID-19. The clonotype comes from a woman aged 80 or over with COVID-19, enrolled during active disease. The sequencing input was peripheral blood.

Here the CDR3 reads CARDRRGSYGGELFF. CDR3 nucleotide sequence: TGTGCCAGGGACAGGAGGGGAAGTTACGGCGGGGAGCTGTTTTTT. The chain is built from TRBV11-2 and TRBJ2-2, with a weak D call TRBD1 (7 bases). Germline V gene sequence: CDR1 SGHAT, CDR2 FQNNGV. This CDR3 contains 15 residues. V lost 9 bases, J lost 7 bases, and 21 bases lay in between.